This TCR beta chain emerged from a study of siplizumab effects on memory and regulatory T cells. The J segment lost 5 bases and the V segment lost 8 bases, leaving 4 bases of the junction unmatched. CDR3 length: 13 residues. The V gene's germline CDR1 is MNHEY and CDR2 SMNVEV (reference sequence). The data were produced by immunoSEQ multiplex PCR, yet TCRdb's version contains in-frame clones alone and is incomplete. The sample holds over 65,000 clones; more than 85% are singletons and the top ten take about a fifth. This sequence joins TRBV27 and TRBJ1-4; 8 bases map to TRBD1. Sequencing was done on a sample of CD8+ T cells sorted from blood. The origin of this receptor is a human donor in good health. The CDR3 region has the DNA TGTGCCAGCGGCGGACAGGGCAATGAAAAACTGTTTTTT. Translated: CASGGQGNEKLFF.